This T cell receptor (beta chain) came from a study of blood T cell repertoires in COVID-19. Study-wide context: The origin of the acute and convalescent COVID-19 samples was the United States, Italy and Spain. In each case, the material was cDNA or gDNA derived from T cells, B-cell-depleted T cells, or PBMCs.

Authors' analysis steps: Reference gene primers were amplified, and this amplification served to estimate nucleated cell counts. Libraries were prepared by immunoSEQ multiplex PCR; TCRdb keeps only in-frame clonotypes and omits some of them. V and J calls and clone size come straight from that table; D and trimming were deduced from the DNA. The sample contains over 100,000 clones, about 91% of which appear only once. The CDR3 is made up of 15 amino acids. Germline CDR1 and CDR2: SGHNT and YYREEE (reference sequence). V was pared by 0 bases and J by 1 base, with 10 bases between. Material: peripheral blood. The sequence came from a man aged 50-60 years with acute or convalescent COVID-19. The rearrangement joins TRBV5-4 to TRBJ2-5, with a tentative D call TRBD2 (5 bases). The CDR3 here is CASSLGAAGQETQYF. CDR3 DNA sequence: TGTGCCAGCAGCTTGGGGGCCGCGGGCCAAGAGACCCAGTACTTC.